The 28 T cell receptor beta chains in this list originate from one sample, sequenced in a study of blood T cells in healthy people across ages. A second PCR of 7 to 11 cycles used a sample-barcoded 5' primer and a J-beta primer mix. Each CDR3 protein gets one entry after TCRdb re-called the 5' RACE reads with MiXCR. The sample contains 1.4 million to 1.5 million distinct CDR3 sequences, 40% to 50% of which appear only once. The specimen sequenced was blood. These receptors were obtained from a woman aged 18-35 years in good health.

This clonotype was seen a handful of times. A read error may account for a junction end that differs from germline. The chain links TRBV29-1 to TRBJ2-3; D tentatively reads TRBD1 or TRBD2 (6 bases each). Germline CDR1 is SQVTM and CDR2 is ANQGSEA. The CDR3 is 13 amino acids. DNA for the CDR3: TGCAGCGTTGTTTGGGGGGCCACGGATACGCGGTATTTT. Translating gives CSVVWGATDTRYF.

This clonotype was observed a handful of times. V and J are TRBV7-2 and TRBJ1-2, with TRBD1 matching 8 bases. The CDR3 spans 14 residues. J was trimmed by 7 bases and V by 1 base; bases with no gene match: 5. Germline assignment: CDR1 SGHTA and CDR2 FQGNSA. Here the CDR3 DNA reads TGTGCCAGCAGCTTAGATGTGACAGGGGTTGGCTACACCTTC. Protein: CASSLDVTGVGYTF.

The chain uses TRBV6-5 and TRBJ1-1; possible D gene TRBD1, 5 bases. Trimming took off 10 bases at V and 4 bases at J, with 13 bases between the two ends. CDR1 is MNHEY, CDR2 SVGAGI, per germline. This CDR3 spans 12 amino acids. The CDR3 here is CATSQGITEAFF. CDR3 in DNA: TGTGCCACCTCGCAGGGAATCACTGAAGCTTTCTTT.

This chain joins TRBV20-1 and TRBJ1-2, with D perhaps TRBD1 (5 bases). The CDR3 spans 14 residues. Germline CDR1 and CDR2: DFQATT and SNEGSKA (reference sequence). V dropped 1 base and J dropped 0 bases, with 9 bases sitting between them. CDR3 residues: CSARVRGTNYGYTF. As DNA, the CDR3 is TGCAGTGCTAGAGTGCGGGGGACTAACTATGGCTACACCTTC.

As for this clonotype: One end of the junction varies from germline; a read error may be responsible. The chain uses TRBV7-7 and TRBJ2-5, with D unresolved. The CDR3 spans 15 residues. Per germline, CDR1 SSHAT and CDR2 FNYEAQ (reference sequence). CDR3 protein: CASSLRNSVWETQYF. In DNA form, the CDR3 reads TGTGCTAGCAGCTTGAGGAATTCCGTTTGGGAGACCCAGTACTTC.

This clonotype came up a few times. V is TRBV12-3 or TRBV12-4 and J is TRBJ2-7, with no clear D. Deletions cut 3 bases from V and 2 bases from J, with 11 bases between. The CDR3 is 14 residues long. CDR3 protein: CASSFLGIAYEQYF. CDR3 bases: TGTGCCAGCAGTTTCCTGGGAATAGCCTACGAGCAGTACTTC.

This clonotype showed up just a few times. This chain joins TRBV11-2 and TRBJ2-7, with D unclear. From germline, CDR1 is SGHAT and CDR2 FQNNGV. The V end was cut by 2 bases, the J end by 2 bases, with 10 bases between. CDR3 size: 14 residues. The CDR3 DNA is TGTGCCAGCAGCTTAAGTACGGCTCCCTACGAGCAGTACTTC. Translated: CASSLSTAPYEQYF.

This clonotype was found many times. V and J are TRBV10-3 and TRBJ2-7, with no clear D. CDR3 length equals 11 residues. CDR1 ENHRY and CDR2 SYGVKD come from the germline V gene. Trimming removed 1 base from V and 5 bases from J, with 3 bases in between. This CDR3 reads CAISEFDEQYF. CDR3 nucleotides: TGTGCCATCAGTGAGTTCGACGAGCAGTACTTC.

The V gene is TRBV20-1, the J gene TRBJ2-3; 11 bases are shared with TRBD2. From germline, CDR1 is DFQATT and CDR2 SNEGSKA (reference sequence). With 4 bases clipped from V and 5 bases from J, the junction kept 2 bases outside the gene matches. The length of the CDR3 is 13 residues. The CDR3 loop is CSANLAGGDTQYF. The CDR3 DNA follows: TGCAGTGCTAACCTAGCGGGGGGAGATACGCAGTATTTT.

This clonotype was counted ten times or more. The chain recombines TRBV4-1 with TRBJ1-2; D gene unclear. CDR1 is MGHRA, CDR2 YSYEKL, per germline. V was cut by 4 bases and J by 4 bases, with 7 bases left in between. This CDR3 is built from 12 residues. The CDR3 DNA follows: TGCGCCAGCAGCCTAAACAGCTATGGCTACACCTTC. Translated: CASSLNSYGYTF.

V usage is TRBV14 and J usage is TRBJ2-5; D not resolved. The CDR3 contains 13 residues. V was shortened by 1 base and J by 11 bases, with 14 bases between the two germline ends. Germline CDR1 reads SGHDN; CDR2 reads FVKESK. CDR3 sequence reads: CASSQVTYGEQYF. As DNA, the CDR3 is TGTGCCAGCAGCCAAGTGACGTATGGTGAGCAGTACTTC.

The chain joins TRBV21-1 to TRBJ2-1; TRBD2, the table's D call, lacks a check against the DNA. TRBV21-1 is described as a pseudogene. This CDR3 comprises 22 residues. In nucleotides, the CDR3 is TGTGCCAGCAGCAAAAGCGCTAAGTGGAGGACTAGCGGGAGCTTCCCTCGGGAGACCCAGTTCTTC. It yields the protein CASSKSAKWRTSGSFPRETQFF.

The chain uses TRBV6-5 and TRBJ2-1; 8 nucleotides agree with TRBD2. Germline lookup yields CDR1 MNHEY and CDR2 SVGAGI. This CDR3 region has 16 residues. With 2 bases clipped from V and 6 bases from J, the junction kept 9 bases outside the gene matches. CDR3 sequence reads: CASSYTLAVTGNEQFF. DNA for the CDR3: TGTGCCAGCAGTTACACACTAGCGGTAACAGGCAATGAGCAGTTCTTC.

The genes are TRBV11-2 and TRBJ1-1; TRBD1 aligns across 7 bases. The CDR3 length is 17 residues. Germline trimming cut 6 bases from V and 2 bases from J; bases unmatched to any gene: 15. Germline V gene data show CDR1 as SGHAT and CDR2 as FQNNGV. The CDR3 nucleotides read TGTGCCAGCAGTTTCGGACAGGCGGTTGTTGTTAACACTGAAGCTTTCTTT. Protein product: CASSFGQAVVVNTEAFF.

To note about this clonotype: At one end the junction does not follow the germline gene, possibly because of a read error. This rearrangement joins TRBV29-1 to TRBJ2-1; the D is unclear. The CDR3 contains 13 residues. CDR1 is SQVTM and CDR2 is ANQGSEA in the germline V gene. The CDR3 coding sequence is TGCACCCGTTGCGTGGGCCACAACAATGGGCAGTTCTTC. Its protein is CTRCVGHNNGQFF.

The V gene is TRBV20-1, the J gene TRBJ1-1; possible D gene TRBD1, 5 bases. The V gene's germline CDR1 is DFQATT and CDR2 SNEGSKA (reference sequence). V was clipped by 0 bases and J by 4 bases, with 15 bases between them. The CDR3 contains 15 residues. The CDR3 region has the DNA TGCAGTGCTAGAGATAATAGGGGCTGGGGCACTGAAGCTTTCTTT. Its protein is CSARDNRGWGTEAFF.

This clonotype was counted a few times. V gene TRBV7-8 combines with J gene TRBJ2-5; a weak D match, TRBD2 (5 bases). The CDR3 sequence is 12 residues long. V was trimmed by 8 bases and J by 2 bases, leaving 9 bases between them. The germline V gene has CDR1 SGHVS and CDR2 FQNEAQ. CDR3 sequence reads: CASSDWQETQYF. In nucleotides, the CDR3 is TGTGCCAGCTCGGACTGGCAAGAGACCCAGTACTTC.

The rearrangement links TRBV28 to TRBJ2-5, with 9 bases aligning to TRBD2. Trimming removed 8 bases from V and 11 bases from J; junction bases left unmatched: 12. Germline V CDR1 and CDR2: MDHEN, SYDVKM. This CDR3 contains 13 residues. CDR3 nucleotide sequence: TGTGCCAGCGCGGGGGGGCTTCTACATGAGCAGTACTTC. This gives the protein CASAGGLLHEQYF.

The chain uses TRBV5-6 and TRBJ1-2; tentative D call: TRBD1 (5 bases). V lost 4 bases, J lost 4 bases, and 11 bases lay in between. The CDR3 consists of 13 residues. CDR1 is SGHDT, CDR2 YYEEEE, per germline. The CDR3 spells CASSQVGAYGYTF. In DNA, the CDR3 is TGTGCCAGCAGCCAAGTAGGGGCCTATGGCTACACCTTC.

This chain joins TRBV3-1 and TRBJ2-1; 9 positions agree with TRBD2. Germline V gene data show CDR1 as LGHDT and CDR2 as YNNKEL (reference sequence). Trimming removed 0 bases from V and 3 bases from J; junction bases left unmatched: 3. The CDR3 is made up of 16 amino acids. For the CDR3, the DNA is TGTGCCAGCAGCCAAGATGGACTAGCGCGCTACAATGAGCAGTTCTTC. Residues: CASSQDGLARYNEQFF.

The CDR3 DNA is TGCGCCAGCAGCCGAGAATACGGACAGAGCCAAGAGACCCAGTACTTC. Its translation: CASSREYGQSQETQYF. The chain is built from TRBV5-1 and TRBJ2-5, with D tentatively TRBD1 (6 bases). Germline lookup yields CDR1 SGHRS and CDR2 YFSETQ. The ends were cut back, 4 bases at V and 1 base at J, with 17 bases in the middle. There are 16 residues in the CDR3.

The chain recombines TRBV20-1 with TRBJ2-1; 13 bases line up with TRBD2. The CDR3 loop spans 15 amino acids. CDR1 and CDR2 (germline): DFQATT, SNEGSKA (reference sequence). V lost 3 bases and J lost 1; bases outside the gene matches: 0. The CDR3 here is CSARTSGRSYNEQFF. CDR3 DNA: TGCAGTGCTAGGACTAGCGGGAGGTCCTACAATGAGCAGTTCTTC.

The chain recombines TRBV12-3 or TRBV12-4 with TRBJ1-2; weak D call: TRBD1 (5 bases). This CDR3 has 16 residues. Trimming removed 4 bases from V and 5 bases from J, with 20 bases in between. CDR3 residues: CASSSDRDLMLYGYTF. In DNA form, the CDR3 reads TGTGCCAGCAGTTCCGACCGGGACCTAATGCTTTATGGCTACACCTTC.

This clonotype has only a few counts. V usage is TRBV29-1 and J usage is TRBJ2-7, with no clear D. V gave up 7 bases and J gave up 3 bases, with 13 bases separating them. This CDR3 spans 12 amino acids. Germline V lookup: CDR1 SQVTM, CDR2 ANQGSEA. The CDR3: CSGAWGNYEQYF. The CDR3 nucleotides are TGCAGCGGGGCCTGGGGAAACTACGAGCAGTACTTC.

There are a few counts of this clonotype. This chain links TRBV2 with TRBJ2-3, with no clear D. CDR3 length equals 11 residues. V was cut by 5 bases and J by 8 bases, with 8 bases left in between. CDR1 SNHLY and CDR2 FYNNEI come from the germline V gene. Here the CDR3 reads CASSRVLTQYF. The CDR3 DNA reads TGTGCCAGCAGTAGGGTCCTTACGCAGTATTTT.

Only a few counts were recorded for this clonotype. This chain links TRBV28 with TRBJ2-1, with D uncertain. V was shortened by 2 bases and J by 9 bases, with 23 bases between the two germline ends. The germline V gene has CDR1 MDHEN and CDR2 SYDVKM. This CDR3 spans 17 amino acids. The chain's CDR3 is CASSLRVVSAQYGEQFF. The CDR3, as DNA: TGTGCCAGCAGTTTAAGGGTGGTGAGCGCGCAGTATGGTGAGCAGTTCTTC. The full variable domain, completed using reference TRBV28 and TRBJ2-1, is DVKVTQSSRYLVKRTGEKVFLECVQDMDHENMFWYRQDPGLGLRLIYFSYDVKMKEKGDIPEGYSVSREKKERFSLILESASTNQTSMYLCASSLRVVSAQYGEQFFGPGTRLTVL.

This clonotype was picked up one time. The chain couples TRBV7-9 to TRBJ2-4; no clear D gene. Judging by the DNA end, TRBJ2-7 fits better; the J call may be wrong. The CDR3 runs to 13 residues. Germline V lookup: CDR1 SEHNR, CDR2 FQNEAQ (reference sequence). The CDR3 DNA is TGTGCCAGCAGCTTAGTCGTACTGGACGAGCAGTACTTC. It codes for CASSLVVLDEQYF.

As for this clonotype: A read error may be the cause here, since a much bigger clone is one base away. The J gene is TRBJ2-5, the V gene TRBV6-5; 13 bases match TRBD2. The CDR3 runs 15 residues. V shed 6 bases and J 7 bases; nucleotides not matched to a gene: 8. The germline gives CDR1 MNHEY, CDR2 SVGAGI. The CDR3 loop reads CASSRLAGGERTQYF. For the CDR3, the DNA is TGTGCCAGCAGCAGACTAGCGGGGGGAGAAAGGACCCAGTACTTC.